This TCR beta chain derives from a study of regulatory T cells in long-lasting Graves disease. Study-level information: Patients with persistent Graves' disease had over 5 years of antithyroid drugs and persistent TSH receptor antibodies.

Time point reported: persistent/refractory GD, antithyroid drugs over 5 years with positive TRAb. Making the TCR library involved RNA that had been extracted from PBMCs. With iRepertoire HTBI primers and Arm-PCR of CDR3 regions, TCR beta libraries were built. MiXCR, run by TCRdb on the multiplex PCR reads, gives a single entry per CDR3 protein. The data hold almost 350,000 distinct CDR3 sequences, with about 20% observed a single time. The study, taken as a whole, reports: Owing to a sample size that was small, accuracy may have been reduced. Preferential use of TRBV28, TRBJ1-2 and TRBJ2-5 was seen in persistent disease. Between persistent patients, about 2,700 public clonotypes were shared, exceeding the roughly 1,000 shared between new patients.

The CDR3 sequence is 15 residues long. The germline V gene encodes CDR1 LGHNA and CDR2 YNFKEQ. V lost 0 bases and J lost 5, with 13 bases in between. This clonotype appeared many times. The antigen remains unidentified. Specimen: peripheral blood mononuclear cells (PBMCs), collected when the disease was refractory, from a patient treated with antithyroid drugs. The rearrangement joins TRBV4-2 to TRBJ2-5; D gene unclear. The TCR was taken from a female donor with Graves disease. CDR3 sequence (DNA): TGTGCCAGCAGCCAAGAAAGGGTGAGCCGGGAGACCCAGTACTTC. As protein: CASSQERVSRETQYF.